This T cell receptor (beta chain) was identified during a study of shared clonotypes between healthy human individuals. Produced via immunoSEQ multiplex PCR; TCRdb's table is partial and in-frame only. Of roughly 2.6 million clones in the sample, more than 80% were seen once. Germline V gene sequence: CDR1 SGDLS, CDR2 YYNGEE. This CDR3 contains 15 residues. Between the trimmed V and J ends, which lost 0 bases and 5 bases, there was a span of 12 bases. The chain combines TRBV9 with TRBJ1-5; D is unclear. The clonotype originates from a man aged 18 to 30 in good health. The specimen was naive CD4+ T cells sorted from blood. Sample subset: CD45RA+ positively selected. The chain's CDR3 is CASSVGPGGDQPQHF. The CDR3 coding sequence is TGTGCCAGCAGCGTAGGGCCGGGAGGAGATCAGCCCCAGCATTTT.